The next 29 T cell receptor beta chains were all read from a single sample in a study of OX40 agonist ivuxolimab in advanced cancers. Method: immunoSEQ multiplex PCR; TCRdb's copy keeps in-frame clones and lacks some. The repertoire holds some 69,000 clones, with about three quarters as singletons. Here the sequenced sample was CD4+ or CD8+ T cells sorted from blood, taken in a trial of the OX40 agonist ivuxolimab. The receptors shown here come from an adult with an advanced solid tumor such as melanoma, head and neck, liver or kidney cancer.

The chain has TRBV30 and TRBJ2-5, with TRBD2 as a possible D gene (6 bases). The germline V gene has CDR1 GTSNPN and CDR2 SVGIG (reference sequence). The CDR3 runs to 13 residues. Trimming cost V 3 bases and J 4 bases, with 12 bases left between them. Written as DNA, the CDR3 is TGTGCCTGGAGAGTGATGGGAGGAGAGACCCAGTACTTC. It translates to CAWRVMGGETQYF.

The V call is TRBV5-1, the J call TRBJ1-2, with 9 bases fitting TRBD1. Germline lookup yields CDR1 SGHRS and CDR2 YFSETQ. CDR3 length: 13 amino acids. J gave up 7 bases and V 4 bases, and 5 bases lay outside the gene matches. DNA of the CDR3: TGCGCCAGCAGCACGGACAGGGGTCTTGGCTACACCTTC. Its translation is CASSTDRGLGYTF.

The sample holds a few counts of this clone. The chain carries TRBV19 and TRBJ2-7; TRBD2 might be the D (6 bases). This CDR3 is built from 14 residues. Per germline, CDR1 LNHDA and CDR2 SQIVND (reference sequence). The V end was cut by 5 bases, the J end by 5 bases, with 16 bases between. Here the CDR3 reads CASSVSGGGNEQYF. As DNA, the CDR3 is TGTGCCAGTAGTGTTAGCGGCGGAGGGAACGAGCAGTACTTC.

The genes are TRBV14 and TRBJ1-1; 7 bases line up with TRBD1. Germline loops: CDR1 SGHDN, CDR2 FVKESK. The CDR3 contains 13 residues. J was trimmed by 7 bases and V by 5 bases; bases with no gene match: 7. Written as DNA, the CDR3 is TGTGCCAGCAGCTACAGGGGCCGTGGTGAAGCTTTCTTT. Protein: CASSYRGRGEAFF.

V gene TRBV28 combines with J gene TRBJ2-1; TRBD2 matches at 8 bases. CDR3 length: 15 amino acids. J gave up 7 bases and V 2 bases, and 7 bases lay outside the gene matches. Germline V gene sequence: CDR1 MDHEN, CDR2 SYDVKM. The DNA of the CDR3 is TGTGCCAGCAGTTTAAGTGTAGGCGGGAGGAATGAGCAGTTCTTC. Protein product: CASSLSVGGRNEQFF. Complete variable domain (other parts from reference TRBV28 and TRBJ2-1): DVKVTQSSRYLVKRTGEKVFLECVQDMDHENMFWYRQDPGLGLRLIYFSYDVKMKEKGDIPEGYSVSREKKERFSLILESASTNQTSMYLCASSLSVGGRNEQFFGPGTRLTVL.

The rearrangement links TRBV7-8 to TRBJ1-5; D is ambiguous. This CDR3 has 11 amino acids. Germline V gene data show CDR1 as SGHVS and CDR2 as FQNEAQ. Trimming stripped 8 bases from V and 5 bases from J, with 7 bases between. CDR3 loop: CASGSYQPQHF. As DNA, the CDR3 is TGTGCCAGCGGGAGTTATCAGCCCCAGCATTTT.

The chain joins TRBV7-2 to TRBJ2-1; 9 bases align to TRBD1. Trimming cost V 5 bases and J 4 bases; bases outside gene matches: 3. CDR1 is SGHTA and CDR2 is FQGNSA in the germline V gene. This CDR3 contains 14 residues. Written as DNA, the CDR3 is TGTGCCAGCAGCATTGGACAGGGGTACAATGAGCAGTTCTTC. Encoded protein: CASSIGQGYNEQFF. The full variable domain, its missing parts supplied by reference TRBV7-2 and TRBJ2-1, is GAGVSQSPSNKVTEKGKDVELRCDPISGHTALYWYRQSLGQGLEFLIYFQGNSAPDKSGLPSDRFSAERTGGSVSTLTIQRTQQEDSAVYLCASSIGQGYNEQFFGPGTRLTVL.

V is TRBV5-1 and J is TRBJ2-7; D gene unclear. V dropped 4 bases and J dropped 0 bases, with 8 bases sitting between them. The CDR3 contains 13 residues. CDR1 SGHRS and CDR2 YFSETQ come from the germline V gene. The CDR3: CASSQGPSYEQYF. The CDR3 nucleotides read TGCGCCAGCAGCCAAGGGCCCTCCTACGAGCAGTACTTC.

The chain combines TRBV4-1 with TRBJ2-1, with 8 bases identical to TRBD2. CDR3 length equals 15 residues. The V segment lost 2 bases and the J segment 3 bases; nucleotides outside the gene matches: 3. The V gene's germline CDR1 is MGHRA and CDR2 YSYEKL. In DNA form, the CDR3 reads TGCGCCAGCAGCCAACCCGGGACTAGCTACAATGAGCAGTTCTTC. It yields the protein CASSQPGTSYNEQFF.

The rearrangement uses TRBV7-9 and TRBJ2-3; TRBD2 agrees at 12 bases. This CDR3 is 17 amino acids long. The V gene end was trimmed by 4 bases and the J gene end by 2 bases; junction bases not matched to a gene: 7. Germline V gene data show CDR1 as SEHNR and CDR2 as FQNEAQ (reference sequence). CDR3 loop: CASSSASGRELTDTQYF. DNA of the CDR3: TGTGCCAGCAGCTCAGCTAGCGGGAGGGAACTCACAGATACGCAGTATTTT. Combining the CDR3 with reference TRBV7-9 and TRBJ2-3 gives the whole variable domain DTGVSQNPRHKITKRGQNVTFRCDPISEHNRLYWYRQTLGQGPEFLTYFQNEAQLEKSRLLSDRFSAERPKGSFSTLEIQRTEQGDSAMYLCASSSASGRELTDTQYFGPGTRLTVL.

The chain employs TRBV7-6 and TRBJ2-1; D is undetermined. Trimming stripped 4 bases from V and 1 base from J, with 5 bases between. Germline lookup yields CDR1 SGHVS and CDR2 FNYEAQ. The CDR3 sequence is 13 residues long. CDR3 nucleotides: TGTGCCAGCAGCTATCAGTCCTACAATGAGCAGTTCTTC. Protein: CASSYQSYNEQFF. Full variable domain (remainder filled in from reference TRBV7-6 and TRBJ2-1): GAGVSQSPRYKVTKRGQDVALRCDPISGHVSLYWYRQALGQGPEFLTYFNYEAQQDKSGLPNDRFSAERPEGSISTLTIQRTEQRDSAMYRCASSYQSYNEQFFGPGTRLTVL.

V usage is TRBV9 and J usage is TRBJ2-2; possibly TRBD1 for D (6 bases). V was cut by 3 bases and J by 2 bases, with 11 bases left in between. The CDR3 covers 15 residues. The germline V gene encodes CDR1 SGDLS and CDR2 YYNGEE. For the CDR3, the DNA is TGTGCCAGCAGCGCCCGACAGGCTAACACCGGGGAGCTGTTTTTT. It yields the protein CASSARQANTGELFF.

The rearrangement links TRBV2 to TRBJ2-5; 15 bases are shared with TRBD2. CDR3 size: 17 residues. CDR1 SNHLY and CDR2 FYNNEI come from the germline V gene. With V trimmed by 5 bases and J by 5 bases, 9 bases remained unmatched. The CDR3 loop is CASSLAGLAGGGETQYF. The CDR3 DNA sequence: TGTGCCAGCAGTCTGGCCGGACTAGCGGGAGGGGGCGAGACCCAGTACTTC.

The V gene is TRBV7-9, the J gene TRBJ2-6, with 7 bases that match TRBD2. This CDR3 comprises 16 residues. Looked up from germline, CDR1 is SEHNR and CDR2 is FQNEAQ (reference sequence). V dropped 1 base and J dropped 4; count of bases not matched to a gene: 4. The CDR3 bases are TGTGCCAGCAGCTTAGAGGGAGGGAGAGGGGCCAACGTCCTGACTTTC. It codes for CASSLEGGRGANVLTF.

This clone is a singleton in its sample. The chain recombines TRBV18 with TRBJ2-1; D ambiguous. The CDR3 sequence is 15 residues long. The germline V gene encodes CDR1 KGHSH and CDR2 LQKENI. V dropped 6 bases and J dropped 0 bases, with 12 bases sitting between them. The CDR3 region is CASSQDADSYNEQFF. As DNA, the CDR3 is TGTGCCAGCTCTCAGGACGCCGACTCCTACAATGAGCAGTTCTTC. Combining the CDR3 with reference TRBV18 and TRBJ2-1 gives the whole variable domain NAGVMQNPRHLVRRRGQEARLRCSPMKGHSHVYWYRQLPEEGLKFMVYLQKENIIDESGMPKERFSAEFPKEGPSILRIQQVVRGDSAAYFCASSQDADSYNEQFFGPGTRLTVL.

By share, this clone ranks as medium-sized. This chain joins TRBV6-1 and TRBJ2-3; D possibly corresponds to TRBD1 (6 bases). V was pared by 2 bases and J by 9 bases, with 15 bases between. CDR1 and CDR2 (germline): MNHNS, SASEGT. There are 14 residues in the CDR3. The CDR3 DNA reads as TGTGCCAGCAGTGAATCAAGGCCTCAGGGGACGCAGTATTTT. Protein product: CASSESRPQGTQYF.

This clone was seen many times. This rearrangement joins TRBV7-8 to TRBJ1-2; TRBD1 agrees at 7 bases. The length of the CDR3 is 14 residues. Germline CDR1 is SGHVS and CDR2 is FQNEAQ. Losses at the gene ends were 5 bases for V and 1 base for J; bases not matched to a gene: 4. DNA of the CDR3: TGTGCCAGCAGCCCCGGGACAGTTAACTATGGCTACACCTTC. Encoded protein: CASSPGTVNYGYTF. The full variable domain, in which reference TRBV7-8 and TRBJ1-2 provide the parts outside the CDR3, is GAGVSQSPRYKVAKRGQDVALRCDPISGHVSLFWYQQALGQGPEFLTYFQNEAQLDKSGLPSDRFFAERPEGSVSTLKIQRTQQEDSAVYLCASSPGTVNYGYTFGSGTRLTVV.

This clone was seen a single time. This chain connects TRBV18 to TRBJ2-7; D call uncertain. V shed 6 bases and J shed 2 bases, with 23 bases lying between them. The CDR3 runs to 17 residues. Germline assignment: CDR1 KGHSH and CDR2 LQKENI. This CDR3 reads CASSPMPPVRRAYEQYF. The CDR3 DNA sequence: TGTGCCAGCTCCCCGATGCCCCCAGTTCGACGGGCCTACGAGCAGTACTTC.

V usage is TRBV20-1 and J usage is TRBJ2-1; a possible D gene is TRBD1 (6 bases). V lost 5 bases and J lost 12, with 11 bases in between. Germline-derived CDR1 and CDR2 are DFQATT and SNEGSKA (reference sequence). The CDR3 is 10 residues long. In nucleotides, the CDR3 is TGCAGTGCTCGCTGGGGGCGGCAGTTCTTC. Amino acids: CSARWGRQFF.

V usage is TRBV4-2 and J usage is TRBJ2-3, with D uncertain. V lost 8 bases to trimming and J lost 0 bases, with 9 bases between them. Germline CDR1 LGHNA, CDR2 YNFKEQ. CDR3 size: 13 residues. CDR3 region: CASRPLSTDTQYF. CDR3 nucleotide sequence: TGTGCCAGCCGTCCATTAAGCACAGATACGCAGTATTTT.

The V call is TRBV29-1, the J call TRBJ2-5, with 7 bases fitting TRBD1. J was trimmed by 4 bases and V by 7 bases; bases with no gene match: 9. CDR1 and CDR2 from the germline V gene are SQVTM and ANQGSEA. The CDR3 spans 13 residues. Here the CDR3 DNA reads TGCAGCGCCGGCCGGGACAGAGGAGAGACCCAGTACTTC. This gives the protein CSAGRDRGETQYF.

This chain uses TRBV7-2 with TRBJ1-6; perhaps TRBD1 as D (6 bases). Germline-derived CDR1 and CDR2 are SGHTA and FQGNSA. V lost 1 base, J lost 7 bases, and 14 bases lay in between. The CDR3 is 16 amino acids. This CDR3 is CASSLEGGGSNSPLHF. Here the CDR3 DNA reads TGTGCCAGCAGCTTAGAGGGGGGAGGCTCCAATTCACCCCTCCACTTT.

This clone was seen only a few times. The chain joins TRBV7-2 to TRBJ1-5; D is undetermined. Germline V gene data show CDR1 as SGHTA and CDR2 as FQGNSA. V lost 5 bases, J lost 1 base, and 3 bases lay in between. The CDR3 is 12 residues long. DNA of the CDR3: TGTGCCAGCAGCCCGAGCAATCAGCCCCAGCATTTT. Its protein product is CASSPSNQPQHF. The complete variable domain, with remaining parts taken from reference TRBV7-2 and TRBJ1-5, reads GAGVSQSPSNKVTEKGKDVELRCDPISGHTALYWYRQSLGQGLEFLIYFQGNSAPDKSGLPSDRFSAERTGGSVSTLTIQRTQQEDSAVYLCASSPSNQPQHFGDGTRLSIL.

This sequence joins TRBV7-9 and TRBJ1-1; no clear D. The CDR3 has 13 residues. V dropped 7 bases and J dropped 4 bases, with 13 bases sitting between them. Per germline, CDR1 SEHNR and CDR2 FQNEAQ (reference sequence). This chain's CDR3 is CASNIFLGTEAFF. As DNA, the CDR3 is TGTGCCAGCAACATCTTCCTTGGCACTGAAGCTTTCTTT. Looking up the rest from reference TRBV7-9 and TRBJ1-1 gives the full variable domain: DTGVSQNPRHKITKRGQNVTFRCDPISEHNRLYWYRQTLGQGPEFLTYFQNEAQLEKSRLLSDRFSAERPKGSFSTLEIQRTEQGDSAMYLCASNIFLGTEAFFGQGTRLTVV.

The CDR3 DNA sequence: TGTGCCAGTAGTATCGGTTTCTCAGGGAGCGGCTACACCTTC. Protein sequence: CASSIGFSGSGYTF. The rearrangement uses TRBV19 and TRBJ1-2; tentatively, D is TRBD1 (5 bases). Germline CDR1 and CDR2: LNHDA and SQIVND (reference sequence). V lost 3 bases, J lost 8 bases, and 16 bases lay in between. The CDR3 spans 14 residues.

V gene TRBV15 combines with J gene TRBJ2-6, with D unclear. Germline CDR1 LNHNV, CDR2 YYDKDF (reference sequence). The CDR3 totals 14 residues. V lost 4 bases, J lost 3 bases, and 7 bases lay in between. The CDR3 region is CATSNTLGANVLTF. CDR3 coding DNA: TGTGCCACCAGCAATACCCTTGGGGCCAACGTCCTGACTTTC.

To note about this clone: The same CDR3 also results from other DNA sequences found in this sample. V gene TRBV29-1 combines with J gene TRBJ2-3, with 12 positions matching TRBD2. The CDR3 spans 15 residues. The V segment lost 4 bases and the J segment 2 bases; nucleotides outside the gene matches: 4. Germline values: CDR1 SQVTM, CDR2 ANQGSEA. The CDR3 reads CSVGTSGAHTDTQYF. The CDR3 DNA reads as TGCAGCGTTGGGACTAGCGGGGCTCACACAGATACGCAGTATTTT.

This rearrangement joins TRBV7-9 to TRBJ1-2; maybe TRBD1 (5 bases). Germline V gives CDR1 SEHNR, CDR2 FQNEAQ (reference sequence). The CDR3 spans 15 residues. V shed 7 bases and J shed 3 bases, with 18 bases lying between them. The CDR3 coding sequence is TGTGCCAGCACCGAGGGGTGGGGAGGATACTATGGCTACACCTTC. Amino acids: CASTEGWGGYYGYTF.

The chain couples TRBV15 to TRBJ1-4; TRBD1 matches at 10 bases. V dropped 3 bases and J dropped 10; count of bases not matched to a gene: 8. Germline V gene data show CDR1 as LNHNV and CDR2 as YYDKDF (reference sequence). The CDR3 has 15 residues. Written as DNA, the CDR3 is TGTGCCACCAGCAGGGCTGGGGGACAGGGGAGAAAACTGTTTTTT. Translation gives CATSRAGGQGRKLFF.